This TCR beta chain derives from a study of identical twins. Whole-study findings and limits: Invariant populations such as MAIT and iNKT cells could partly muddle zero-insertion analyses. For monozygotic twins, models underestimated out-of-frame TCR alpha sharing.

From the 5' RACE reads, TCRdb called clonotypes with MiXCR, one entry per CDR3 protein. The table records 650,000 to 750,000 distinct CDR3 sequences, around 20% of them present only once. Looked up from germline, CDR1 is SGHRS and CDR2 is YFSETQ. The CDR3 is 14 residues long. V shed 0 bases and J shed 4 bases, with 10 bases lying between them. This clonotype was counted a few times. Its matching antigen is unknown. These data also featured in a second study, about T cells expressing NK-cell markers.

V usage is TRBV5-1 and J usage is TRBJ2-5; TRBD1 might be the D (6 bases). The sample taken for sequencing was PBMCs. The sequence came from a woman aged 18-35 years in good health. For the CDR3, the DNA is TGCGCCAGCAGCTTGGGACAGGTGATAGAGACCCAGTACTTC. As protein: CASSLGQVIETQYF. Supplemented by reference TRBV5-1 and TRBJ2-5, the full variable domain reads KAGVTQTPRYLIKTRGQQVTLSCSPISGHRSVSWYQQTPGQGLQFLFEYFSETQRNKGNFPGRFSGRQFSNSRSEMNVSTLELGDSALYLCASSLGQVIETQYFGPGTRLLVL.